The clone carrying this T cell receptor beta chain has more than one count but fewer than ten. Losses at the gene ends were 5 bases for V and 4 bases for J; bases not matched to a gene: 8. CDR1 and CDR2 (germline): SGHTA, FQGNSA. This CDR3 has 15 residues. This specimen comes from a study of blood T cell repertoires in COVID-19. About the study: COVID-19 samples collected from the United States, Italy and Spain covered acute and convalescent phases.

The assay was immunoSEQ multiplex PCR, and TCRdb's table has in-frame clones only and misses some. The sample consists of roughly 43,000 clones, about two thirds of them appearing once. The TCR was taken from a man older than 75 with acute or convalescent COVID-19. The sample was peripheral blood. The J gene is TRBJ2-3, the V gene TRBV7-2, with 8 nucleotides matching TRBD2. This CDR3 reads CASSRTSLVADTQYF. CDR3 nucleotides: TGTGCCAGCAGCCGGACTAGCTTAGTTGCAGATACGCAGTATTTT. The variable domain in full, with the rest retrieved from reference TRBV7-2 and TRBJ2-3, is GAGVSQSPSNKVTEKGKDVELRCDPISGHTALYWYRQSLGQGLEFLIYFQGNSAPDKSGLPSDRFSAERTGGSVSTLTIQRTQQEDSAVYLCASSRTSLVADTQYFGPGTRLTVL.